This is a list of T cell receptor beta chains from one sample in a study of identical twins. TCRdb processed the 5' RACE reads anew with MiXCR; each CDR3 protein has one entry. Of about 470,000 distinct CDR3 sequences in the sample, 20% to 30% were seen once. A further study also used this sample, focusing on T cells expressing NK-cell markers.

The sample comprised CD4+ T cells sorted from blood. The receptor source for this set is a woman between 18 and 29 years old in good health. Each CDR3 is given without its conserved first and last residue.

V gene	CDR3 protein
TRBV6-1	ASSREDGARAF
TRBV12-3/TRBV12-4	ASTASGHGRNIQY
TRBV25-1	ASSPRLGEAKF
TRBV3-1	ASSRRRIGVSSGANVLT
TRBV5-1	ASSSAGASTDTQY
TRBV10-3	AIGQGDLNYGYT
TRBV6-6	ASSTGLGGEAF
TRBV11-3	ASSFVPGQPQH
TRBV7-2	ASSPGVVTQY
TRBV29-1	SVARGQFTEAF
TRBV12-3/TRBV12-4	ASSLAGSSTDTQY
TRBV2	ASRQDQETQY
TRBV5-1	ASSLDVGQPQH
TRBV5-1	ASSFQQGSTEAF
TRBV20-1	SARDLQGNTEAF
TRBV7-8	ASGRSRGTGEQF
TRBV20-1	GARLANEQF
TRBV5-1	ASSVDEYTEAF
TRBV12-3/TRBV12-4	ASSFILDTEAF
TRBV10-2	ASRLAGPSSYEQY
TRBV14	ASSQLLSTYEQY
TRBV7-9	ASSLHITGELF
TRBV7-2	ASSLMGGGSLYNEQF
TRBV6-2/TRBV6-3	ASSHGLAPYSYEQY
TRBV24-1	ATSEGTGAHEQF
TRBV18	ASSPEGSEAF
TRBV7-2	ASSLGRGGDTQY
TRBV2	ASSEARGLVD
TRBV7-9	ASSWEGNIYNEQF
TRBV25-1	ASSAWDRGLDTQY
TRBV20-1	SASDSHTEAF
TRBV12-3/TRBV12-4	ASRTGSGYGYT
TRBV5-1	ASSWDRSTDTQY
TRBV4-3	ASSQDNTGTYNEQF
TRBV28	ASSPTGLVRQETQY
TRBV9	ASSVDDQPQH
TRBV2	ASSESQETQY
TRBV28	ASSLSRDRAQH
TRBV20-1	SAPSVGGNQPQH
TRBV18	ASSPDRSYNEQF
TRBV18	ASSPLSGLGETQY
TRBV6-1	ASSERNEQF
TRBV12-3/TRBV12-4	ASSFSGVRNTGELF
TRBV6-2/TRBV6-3	ASSIRDTQY
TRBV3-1	ASSQRGLEWSYEQY
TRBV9	ASSVGGRPTGELF
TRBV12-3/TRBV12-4	ASSPPAAVGHYGYT
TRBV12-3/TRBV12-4	ASSLSAGGDLDTQY
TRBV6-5	ASSYSGRAEQY
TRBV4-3	ASSQEGGLLYNEQF
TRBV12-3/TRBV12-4	ASSPRGSGRVGDTQY
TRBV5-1	ASSLSPPESGELF
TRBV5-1	ASSLGGAGTGGNEQF
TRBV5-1	ASSRLSGPQETQY
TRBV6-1	ASSEFRNTIY
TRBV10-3	AISESGGSSSYNEQF
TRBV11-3	ASRSGTSGEQETQY
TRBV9	ASSVELAANNNEQF